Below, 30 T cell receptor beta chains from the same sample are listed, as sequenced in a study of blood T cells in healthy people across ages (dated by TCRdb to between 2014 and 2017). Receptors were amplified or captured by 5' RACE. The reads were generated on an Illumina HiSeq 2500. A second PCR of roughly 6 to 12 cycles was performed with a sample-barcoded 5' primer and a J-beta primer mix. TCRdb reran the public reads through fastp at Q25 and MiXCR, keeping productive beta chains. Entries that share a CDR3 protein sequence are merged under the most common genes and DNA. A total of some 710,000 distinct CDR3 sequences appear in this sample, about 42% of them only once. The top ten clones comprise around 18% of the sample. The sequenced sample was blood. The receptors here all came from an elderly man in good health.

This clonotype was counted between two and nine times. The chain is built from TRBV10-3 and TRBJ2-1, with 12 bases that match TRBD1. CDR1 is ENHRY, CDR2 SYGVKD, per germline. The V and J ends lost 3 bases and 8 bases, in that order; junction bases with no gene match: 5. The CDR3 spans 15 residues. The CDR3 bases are TGTGCCATCAGTGAAGGTGGGACAGGGGGCGATGAGCAGTTCTTC. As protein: CAISEGGTGGDEQFF.

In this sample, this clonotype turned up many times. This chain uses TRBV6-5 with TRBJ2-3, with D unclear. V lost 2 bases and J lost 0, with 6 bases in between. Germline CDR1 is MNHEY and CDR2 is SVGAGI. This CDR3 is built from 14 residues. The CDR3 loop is CASSYVISTDTQYF. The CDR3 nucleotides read TGTGCCAGCAGTTACGTTATCAGCACAGATACGCAGTATTTT.

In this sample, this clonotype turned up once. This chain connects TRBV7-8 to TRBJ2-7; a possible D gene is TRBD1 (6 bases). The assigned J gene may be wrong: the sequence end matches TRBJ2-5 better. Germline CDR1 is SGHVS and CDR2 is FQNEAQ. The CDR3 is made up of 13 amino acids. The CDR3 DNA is TGTGCCAGCGGAAACAGGGTCCCAGGGACCCAGTACTTC. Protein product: CASGNRVPGTQYF.

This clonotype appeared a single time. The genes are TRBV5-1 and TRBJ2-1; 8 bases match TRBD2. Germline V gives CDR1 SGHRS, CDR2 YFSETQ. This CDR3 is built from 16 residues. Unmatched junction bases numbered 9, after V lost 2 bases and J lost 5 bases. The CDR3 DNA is TGCGCCAGCAGCTTCAGAGCGGGAGAATCCCACAATGAGCAGTTCTTC. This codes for CASSFRAGESHNEQFF. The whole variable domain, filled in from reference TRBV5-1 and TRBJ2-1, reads KAGVTQTPRYLIKTRGQQVTLSCSPISGHRSVSWYQQTPGQGLQFLFEYFSETQRNKGNFPGRFSGRQFSNSRSEMNVSTLELGDSALYLCASSFRAGESHNEQFFGPGTRLTVL.

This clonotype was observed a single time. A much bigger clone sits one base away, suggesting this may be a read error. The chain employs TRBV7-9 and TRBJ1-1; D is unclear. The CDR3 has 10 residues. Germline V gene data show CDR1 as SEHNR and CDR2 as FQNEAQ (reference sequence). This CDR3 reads CSSVNTEAFF. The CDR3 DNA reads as TGTTCCAGCGTGAACACTGAAGCTTTCTTT.

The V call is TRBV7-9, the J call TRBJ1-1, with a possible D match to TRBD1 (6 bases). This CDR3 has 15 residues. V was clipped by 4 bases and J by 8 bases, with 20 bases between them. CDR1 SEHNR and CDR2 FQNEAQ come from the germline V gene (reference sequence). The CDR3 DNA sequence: TGTGCCAGCAGCTCCCAAGGGACATCGTTAGGAGAAGCTTTCTTT. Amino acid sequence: CASSSQGTSLGEAFF.

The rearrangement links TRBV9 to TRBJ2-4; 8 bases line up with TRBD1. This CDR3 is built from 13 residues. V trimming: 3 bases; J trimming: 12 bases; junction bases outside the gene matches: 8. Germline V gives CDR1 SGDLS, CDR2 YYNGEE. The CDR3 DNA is TGTGCCAGCAGCGGAACCCGGACAGGGCATCAGTACTTC. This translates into CASSGTRTGHQYF.

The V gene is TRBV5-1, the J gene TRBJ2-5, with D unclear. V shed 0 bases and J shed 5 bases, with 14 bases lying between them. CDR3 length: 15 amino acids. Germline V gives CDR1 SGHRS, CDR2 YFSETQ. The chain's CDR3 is CASSLANRARETQYF. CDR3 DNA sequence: TGCGCCAGCAGCTTGGCCAATCGGGCCAGGGAGACCCAGTACTTC.

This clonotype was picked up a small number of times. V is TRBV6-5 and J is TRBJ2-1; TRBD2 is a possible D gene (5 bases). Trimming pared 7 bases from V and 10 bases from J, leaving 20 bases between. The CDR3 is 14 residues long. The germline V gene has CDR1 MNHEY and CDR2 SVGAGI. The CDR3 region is CASKNGISTGEQFF. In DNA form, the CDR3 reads TGTGCCAGCAAAAACGGTATCTCCACGGGGGAGCAGTTCTTC.

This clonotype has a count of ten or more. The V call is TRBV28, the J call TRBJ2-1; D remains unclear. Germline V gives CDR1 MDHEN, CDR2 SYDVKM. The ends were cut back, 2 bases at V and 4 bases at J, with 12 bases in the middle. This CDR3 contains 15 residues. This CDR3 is CASSLQNPRYNEQFF. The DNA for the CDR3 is TGTGCCAGCAGTTTACAAAACCCCCGGTACAATGAGCAGTTCTTC.

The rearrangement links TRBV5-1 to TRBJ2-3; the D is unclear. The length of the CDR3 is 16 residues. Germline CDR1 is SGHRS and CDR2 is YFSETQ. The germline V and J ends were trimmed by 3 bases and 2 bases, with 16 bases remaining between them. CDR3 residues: CASSSIVNGHTDTQYF. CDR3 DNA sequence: TGCGCCAGCAGCTCTATAGTGAACGGTCACACAGATACGCAGTATTTT. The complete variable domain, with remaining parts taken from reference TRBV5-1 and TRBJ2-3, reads KAGVTQTPRYLIKTRGQQVTLSCSPISGHRSVSWYQQTPGQGLQFLFEYFSETQRNKGNFPGRFSGRQFSNSRSEMNVSTLELGDSALYLCASSSIVNGHTDTQYFGPGTRLTVL.

The CDR3 DNA sequence: TGTGCCAGCAGCATTATAGCGGCCTACGAGCAGTACTTC. Translating it yields CASSIIAAYEQYF. The chain has TRBV7-8 and TRBJ2-7, with a possible D match to TRBD2 (6 bases). The CDR3 runs 13 residues. Trimming pared 5 bases from V and 2 bases from J, leaving 10 bases between. Germline V gives CDR1 SGHVS, CDR2 FQNEAQ.

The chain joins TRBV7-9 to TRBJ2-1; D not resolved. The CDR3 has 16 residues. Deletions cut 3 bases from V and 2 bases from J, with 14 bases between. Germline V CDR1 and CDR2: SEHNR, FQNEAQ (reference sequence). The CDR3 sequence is CASSFQISSAYNEQFF. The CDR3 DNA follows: TGTGCCAGCAGCTTCCAGATCTCGAGCGCCTACAATGAGCAGTTCTTC.

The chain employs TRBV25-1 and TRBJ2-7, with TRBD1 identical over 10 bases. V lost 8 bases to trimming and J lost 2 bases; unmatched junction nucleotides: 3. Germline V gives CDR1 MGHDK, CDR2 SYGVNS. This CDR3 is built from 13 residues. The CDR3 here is CASGGQGTYEQYF. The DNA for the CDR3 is TGTGCCAGCGGGGGACAGGGGACCTACGAGCAGTACTTC.

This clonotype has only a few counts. The CDR3 is CAWERSGNSYNEQFF. Written as DNA, the CDR3 is TGTGCCTGGGAACGTAGCGGGAACTCCTACAATGAGCAGTTCTTC. V gene TRBV30 combines with J gene TRBJ2-1; 8 nucleotides line up with TRBD2. V lost 5 bases, J lost 0 bases, and 6 bases stayed unmatched. Germline V gene sequence: CDR1 GTSNPN, CDR2 SVGIG (reference sequence). The CDR3 is made up of 15 amino acids.

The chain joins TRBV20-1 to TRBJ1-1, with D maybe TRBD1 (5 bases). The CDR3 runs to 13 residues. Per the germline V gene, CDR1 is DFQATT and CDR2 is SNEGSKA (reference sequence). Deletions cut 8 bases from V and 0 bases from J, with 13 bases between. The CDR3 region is CSPGAALNTEAFF. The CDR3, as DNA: TGCAGTCCTGGGGCTGCCCTGAACACTGAAGCTTTCTTT.

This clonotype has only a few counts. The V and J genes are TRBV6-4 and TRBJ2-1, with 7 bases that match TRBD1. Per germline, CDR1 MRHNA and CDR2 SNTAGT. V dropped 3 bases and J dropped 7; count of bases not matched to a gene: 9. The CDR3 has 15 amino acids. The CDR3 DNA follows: TGTGCCAGCAGTGAAGAGGGGGCGCCGGGGAATGAGCAGTTCTTC. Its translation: CASSEEGAPGNEQFF.

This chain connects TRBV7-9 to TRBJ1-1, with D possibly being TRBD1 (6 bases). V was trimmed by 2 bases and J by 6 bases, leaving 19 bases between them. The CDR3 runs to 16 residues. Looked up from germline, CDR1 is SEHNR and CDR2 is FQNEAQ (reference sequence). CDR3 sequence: CASSLRGGREGAEAFF. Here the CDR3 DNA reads TGTGCCAGCAGCTTACGAGGGGGAAGGGAAGGGGCTGAAGCTTTCTTT.

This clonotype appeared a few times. CDR3 region: CASRKQGSYEQYF. CDR3 DNA sequence: TGTGCCAGCAGAAAACAGGGGTCCTACGAGCAGTACTTC. V and J are TRBV28 and TRBJ2-7; 7 nucleotides align to TRBD1. With 6 bases clipped from V and 1 base from J, the junction kept 3 bases outside the gene matches. The germline V gene has CDR1 MDHEN and CDR2 SYDVKM. The length of the CDR3 is 13 residues. The variable domain in full, with the rest retrieved from reference TRBV28 and TRBJ2-7, is DVKVTQSSRYLVKRTGEKVFLECVQDMDHENMFWYRQDPGLGLRLIYFSYDVKMKEKGDIPEGYSVSREKKERFSLILESASTNQTSMYLCASRKQGSYEQYFGPGTRLTVT.

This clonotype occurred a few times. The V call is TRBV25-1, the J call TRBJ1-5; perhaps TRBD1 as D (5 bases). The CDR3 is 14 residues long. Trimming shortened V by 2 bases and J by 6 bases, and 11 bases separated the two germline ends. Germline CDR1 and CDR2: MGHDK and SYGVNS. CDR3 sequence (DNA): TGTGCCAGCAGTGAAAATCGGGACGTTCAGCCCCAGCATTTT. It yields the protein CASSENRDVQPQHF.

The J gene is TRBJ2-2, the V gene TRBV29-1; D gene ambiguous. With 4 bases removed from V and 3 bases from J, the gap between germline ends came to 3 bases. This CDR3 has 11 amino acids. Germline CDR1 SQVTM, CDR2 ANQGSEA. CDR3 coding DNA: TGCAGCGTTGGGGACACCGGGGAGCTGTTTTTT. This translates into CSVGDTGELFF.

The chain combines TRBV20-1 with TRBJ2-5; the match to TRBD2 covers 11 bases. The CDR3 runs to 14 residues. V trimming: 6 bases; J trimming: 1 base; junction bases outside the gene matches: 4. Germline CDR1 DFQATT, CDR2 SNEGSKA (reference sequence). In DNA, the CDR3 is TGCAGTGCCATAGCGGGAGGGTTCCAAGAGACCCAGTACTTC. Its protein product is CSAIAGGFQETQYF.

For the CDR3, the DNA is TGTGCCAGCAGCCAGGAGTCCTACAATGAGCAGTTCTTC. Translating gives CASSQESYNEQFF. The gene calls are TRBV4-2 and TRBJ2-1; no clear D. Germline V gives CDR1 LGHNA, CDR2 YNFKEQ. Trimming pared 3 bases from V and 1 base from J, leaving 4 bases between. The CDR3 totals 13 residues.

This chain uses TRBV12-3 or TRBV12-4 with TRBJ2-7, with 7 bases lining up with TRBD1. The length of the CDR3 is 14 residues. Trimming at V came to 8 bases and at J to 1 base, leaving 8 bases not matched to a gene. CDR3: CASSPTGPSYEQYF. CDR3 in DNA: TGTGCCAGCTCCCCGACAGGGCCTTCCTACGAGCAGTACTTC.

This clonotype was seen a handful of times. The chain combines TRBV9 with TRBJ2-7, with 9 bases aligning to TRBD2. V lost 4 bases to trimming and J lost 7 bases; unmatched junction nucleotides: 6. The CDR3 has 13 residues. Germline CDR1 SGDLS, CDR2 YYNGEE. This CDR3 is CASSPGTSREQYF. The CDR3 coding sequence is TGTGCCAGCAGCCCTGGGACTAGCCGGGAGCAGTACTTC. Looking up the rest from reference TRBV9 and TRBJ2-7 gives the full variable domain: DSGVTQTPKHLITATGQRVTLRCSPRSGDLSVYWYQQSLDQGLQFLIQYYNGEERAKGNILERFSAQQFPDLHSELNLSSLELGDSALYFCASSPGTSREQYFGPGTRLTVT.

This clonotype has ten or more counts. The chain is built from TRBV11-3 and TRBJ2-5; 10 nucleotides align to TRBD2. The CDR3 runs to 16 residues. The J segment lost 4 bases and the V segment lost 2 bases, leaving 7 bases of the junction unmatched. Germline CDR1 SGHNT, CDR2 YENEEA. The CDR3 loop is CASSLWASGSLETQYF. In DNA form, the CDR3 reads TGTGCCAGCAGCTTATGGGCTAGCGGGAGTTTAGAGACCCAGTACTTC.

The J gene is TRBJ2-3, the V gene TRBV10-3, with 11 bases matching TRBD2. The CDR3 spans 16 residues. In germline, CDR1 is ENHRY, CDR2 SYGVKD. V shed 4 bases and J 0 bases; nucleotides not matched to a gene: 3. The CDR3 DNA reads TGTGCCATCAGTGTCAGGACTAGCGGGAGCACAGATACGCAGTATTTT. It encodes CAISVRTSGSTDTQYF.

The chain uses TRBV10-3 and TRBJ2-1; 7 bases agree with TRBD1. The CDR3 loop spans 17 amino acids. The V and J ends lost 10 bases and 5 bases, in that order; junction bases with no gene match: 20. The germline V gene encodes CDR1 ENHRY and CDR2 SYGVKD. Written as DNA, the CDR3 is TGTGCCACGAGAGATGAGGAACAGGGGTCCGCCGACAATGAGCAGTTCTTC. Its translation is CATRDEEQGSADNEQFF.

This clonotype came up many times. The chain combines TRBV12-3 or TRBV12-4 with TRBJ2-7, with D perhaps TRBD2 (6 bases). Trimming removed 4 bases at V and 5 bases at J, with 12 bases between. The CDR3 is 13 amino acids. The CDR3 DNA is TGTGCCAGCAGTTCCGCGGGGTTCGACGAGCAGTACTTC. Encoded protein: CASSSAGFDEQYF.

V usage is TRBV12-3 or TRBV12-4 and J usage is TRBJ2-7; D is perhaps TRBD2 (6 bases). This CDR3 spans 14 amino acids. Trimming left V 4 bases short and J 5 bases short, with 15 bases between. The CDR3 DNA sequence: TGTGCCAGCAGTTCTGGGCTAGCGACGCACGAGCAGTACTTC. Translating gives CASSSGLATHEQYF.